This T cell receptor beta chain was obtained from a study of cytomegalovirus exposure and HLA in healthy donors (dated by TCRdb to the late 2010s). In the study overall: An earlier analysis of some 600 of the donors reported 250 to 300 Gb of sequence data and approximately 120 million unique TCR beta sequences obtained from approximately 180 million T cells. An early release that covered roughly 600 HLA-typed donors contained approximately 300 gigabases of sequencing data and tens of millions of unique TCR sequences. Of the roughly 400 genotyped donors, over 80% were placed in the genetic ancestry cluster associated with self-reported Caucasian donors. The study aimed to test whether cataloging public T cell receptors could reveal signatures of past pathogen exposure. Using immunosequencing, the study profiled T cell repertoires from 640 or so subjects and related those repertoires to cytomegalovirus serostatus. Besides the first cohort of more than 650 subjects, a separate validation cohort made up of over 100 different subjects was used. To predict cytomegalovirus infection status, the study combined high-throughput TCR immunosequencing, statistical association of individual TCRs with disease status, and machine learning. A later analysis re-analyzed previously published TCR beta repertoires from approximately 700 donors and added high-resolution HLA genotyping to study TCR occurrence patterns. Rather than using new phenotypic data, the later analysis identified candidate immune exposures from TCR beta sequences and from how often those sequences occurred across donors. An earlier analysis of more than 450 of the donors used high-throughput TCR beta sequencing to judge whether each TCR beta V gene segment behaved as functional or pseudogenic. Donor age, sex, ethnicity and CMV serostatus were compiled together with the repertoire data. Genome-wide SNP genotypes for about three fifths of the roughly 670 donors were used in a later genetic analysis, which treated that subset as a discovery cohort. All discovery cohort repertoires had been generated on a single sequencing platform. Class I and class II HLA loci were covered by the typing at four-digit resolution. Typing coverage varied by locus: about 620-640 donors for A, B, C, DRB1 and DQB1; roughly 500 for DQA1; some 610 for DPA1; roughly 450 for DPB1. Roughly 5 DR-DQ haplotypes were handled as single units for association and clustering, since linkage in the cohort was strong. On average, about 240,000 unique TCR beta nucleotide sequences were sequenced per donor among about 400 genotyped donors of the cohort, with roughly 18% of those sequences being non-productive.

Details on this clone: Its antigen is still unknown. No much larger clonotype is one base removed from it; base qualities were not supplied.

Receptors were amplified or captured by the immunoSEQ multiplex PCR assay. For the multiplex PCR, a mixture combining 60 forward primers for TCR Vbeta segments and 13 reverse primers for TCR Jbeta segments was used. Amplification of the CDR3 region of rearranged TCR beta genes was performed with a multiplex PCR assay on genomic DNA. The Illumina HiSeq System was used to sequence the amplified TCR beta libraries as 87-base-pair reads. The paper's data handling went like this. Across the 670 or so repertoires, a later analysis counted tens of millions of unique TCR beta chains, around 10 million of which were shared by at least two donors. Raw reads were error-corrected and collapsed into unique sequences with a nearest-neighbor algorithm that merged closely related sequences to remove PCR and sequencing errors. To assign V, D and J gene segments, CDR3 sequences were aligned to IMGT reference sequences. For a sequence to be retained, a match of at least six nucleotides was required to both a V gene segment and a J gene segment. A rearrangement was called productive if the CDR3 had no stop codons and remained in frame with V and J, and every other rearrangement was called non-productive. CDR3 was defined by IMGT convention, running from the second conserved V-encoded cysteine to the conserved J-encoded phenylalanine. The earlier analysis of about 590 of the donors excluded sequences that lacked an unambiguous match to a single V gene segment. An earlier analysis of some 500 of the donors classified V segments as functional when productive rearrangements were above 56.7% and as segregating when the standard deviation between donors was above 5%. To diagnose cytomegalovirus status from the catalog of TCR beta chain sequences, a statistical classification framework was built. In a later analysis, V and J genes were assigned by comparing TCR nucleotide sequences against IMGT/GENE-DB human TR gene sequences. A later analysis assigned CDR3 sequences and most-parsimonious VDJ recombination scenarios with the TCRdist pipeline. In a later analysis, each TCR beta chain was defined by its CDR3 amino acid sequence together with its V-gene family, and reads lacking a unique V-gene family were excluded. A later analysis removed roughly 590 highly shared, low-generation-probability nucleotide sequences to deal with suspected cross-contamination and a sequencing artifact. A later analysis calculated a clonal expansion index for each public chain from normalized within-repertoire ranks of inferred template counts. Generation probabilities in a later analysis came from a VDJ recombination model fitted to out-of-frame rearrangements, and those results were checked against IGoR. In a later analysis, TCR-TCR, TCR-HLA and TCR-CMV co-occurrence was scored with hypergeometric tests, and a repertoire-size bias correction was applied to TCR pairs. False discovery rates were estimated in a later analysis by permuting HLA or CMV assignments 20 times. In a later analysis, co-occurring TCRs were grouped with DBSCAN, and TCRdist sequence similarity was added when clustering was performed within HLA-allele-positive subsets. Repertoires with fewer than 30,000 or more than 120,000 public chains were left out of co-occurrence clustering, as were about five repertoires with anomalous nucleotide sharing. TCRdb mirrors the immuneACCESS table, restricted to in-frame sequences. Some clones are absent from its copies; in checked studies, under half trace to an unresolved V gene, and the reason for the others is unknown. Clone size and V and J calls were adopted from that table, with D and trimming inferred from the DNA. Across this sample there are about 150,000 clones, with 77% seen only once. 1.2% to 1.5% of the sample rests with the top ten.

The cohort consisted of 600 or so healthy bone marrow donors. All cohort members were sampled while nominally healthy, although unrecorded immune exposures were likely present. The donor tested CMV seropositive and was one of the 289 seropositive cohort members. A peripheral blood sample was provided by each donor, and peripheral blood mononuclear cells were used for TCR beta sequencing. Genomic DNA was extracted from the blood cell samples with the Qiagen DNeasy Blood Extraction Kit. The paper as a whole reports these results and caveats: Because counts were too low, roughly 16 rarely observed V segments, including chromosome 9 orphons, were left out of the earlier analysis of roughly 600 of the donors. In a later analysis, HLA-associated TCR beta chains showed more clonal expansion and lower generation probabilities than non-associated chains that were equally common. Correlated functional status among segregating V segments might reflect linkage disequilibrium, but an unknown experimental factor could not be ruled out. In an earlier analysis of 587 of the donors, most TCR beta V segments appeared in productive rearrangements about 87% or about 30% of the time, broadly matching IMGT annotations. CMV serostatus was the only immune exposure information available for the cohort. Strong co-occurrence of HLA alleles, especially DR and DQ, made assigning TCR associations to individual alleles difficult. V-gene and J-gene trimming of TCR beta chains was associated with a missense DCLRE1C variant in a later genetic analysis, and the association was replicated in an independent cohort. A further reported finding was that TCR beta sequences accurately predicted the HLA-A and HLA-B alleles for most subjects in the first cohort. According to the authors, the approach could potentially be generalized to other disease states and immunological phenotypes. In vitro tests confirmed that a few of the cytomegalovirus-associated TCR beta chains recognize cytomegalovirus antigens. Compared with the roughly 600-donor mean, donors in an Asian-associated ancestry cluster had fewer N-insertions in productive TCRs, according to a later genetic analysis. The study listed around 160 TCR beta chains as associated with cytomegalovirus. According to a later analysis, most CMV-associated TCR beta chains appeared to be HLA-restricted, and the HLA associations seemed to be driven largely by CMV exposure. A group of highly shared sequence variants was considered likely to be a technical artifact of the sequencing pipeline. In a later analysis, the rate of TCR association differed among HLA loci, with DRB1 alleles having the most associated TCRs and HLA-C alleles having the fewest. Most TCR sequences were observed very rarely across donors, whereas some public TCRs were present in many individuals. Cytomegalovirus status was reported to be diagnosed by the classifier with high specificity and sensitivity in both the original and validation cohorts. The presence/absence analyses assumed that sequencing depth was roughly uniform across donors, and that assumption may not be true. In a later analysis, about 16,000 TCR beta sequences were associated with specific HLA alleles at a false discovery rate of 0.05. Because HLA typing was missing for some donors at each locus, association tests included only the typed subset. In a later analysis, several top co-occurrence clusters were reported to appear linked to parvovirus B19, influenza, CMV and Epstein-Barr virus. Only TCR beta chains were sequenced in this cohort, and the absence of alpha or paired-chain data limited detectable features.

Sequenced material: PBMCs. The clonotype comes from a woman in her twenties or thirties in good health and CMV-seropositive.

The CDR3 region: CASSRDRWNGYTF. The sequenced DNA: TGTGCCAGCAGCCGGGACAGATGGAATGGCTACACCTTC. The rearrangement combines TRBV5-6 with TRBJ1-2; 7 bases in between match TRBD1. CDR1 SGHDT and CDR2 YYEEEE are derived from the germline V gene. The CDR3 sequence holds 13 residues, the cysteine and phenylalanine included. The read is trimmed to its CDR3 DNA, 39 bases read in frame from base 1. Ends trimmed: V by 4 bases, J by 6 bases; bases unmatched to a gene: 6. With all but the CDR3 taken from the reference TRBV5-6 and TRBJ1-2 genes, the full variable domain is: DAGVTQSPTHLIKTRGQQVTLRCSPKSGHDTVSWYQQALGQGPQFIFQYYEEEERQRGNFPDRFSGHQFPNYSSELNVNALLLGDSALYLCASSRDRWNGYTFGSGTRLTVV.